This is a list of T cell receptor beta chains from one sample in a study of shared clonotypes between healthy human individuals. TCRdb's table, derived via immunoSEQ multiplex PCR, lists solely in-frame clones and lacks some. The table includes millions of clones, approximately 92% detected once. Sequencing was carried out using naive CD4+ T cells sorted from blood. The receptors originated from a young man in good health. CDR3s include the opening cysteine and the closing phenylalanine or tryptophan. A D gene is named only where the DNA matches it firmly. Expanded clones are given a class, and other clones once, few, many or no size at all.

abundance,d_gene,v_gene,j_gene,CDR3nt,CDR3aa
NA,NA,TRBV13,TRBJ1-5,TGTGCCAGCAGCGAAGGACGGCGCAATCAGCCCCAGCATTTT,CASSEGRRNQPQHF
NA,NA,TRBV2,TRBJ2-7,TGTGCCAGCAGTGTTGACGGCTACGAGCAGTACTTC,CASSVDGYEQYF
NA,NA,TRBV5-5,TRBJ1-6,TGTGCCAGCAGCTTAAATATGGGCAGGGTGGATTCACCCCTCCACTTT,CASSLNMGRVDSPLHF
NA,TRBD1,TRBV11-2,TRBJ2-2,TGTGCCAGCAGGACCTCCAGGGGGCGCGCGAACACCGGGGAGCTGTTTTTT,CASRTSRGRANTGELFF
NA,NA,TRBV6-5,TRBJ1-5,TGTGCCAGCAGTTACTCGGGGTGGGGGACTTCGCCCCAGCATTTT,CASSYSGWGTSPQHF
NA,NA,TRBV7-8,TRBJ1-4,TGTGCCAGCAGCTTCGGACGGGTTTTTGATGAAAAACTGTTTTTT,CASSFGRVFDEKLFF
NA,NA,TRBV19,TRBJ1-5,TGTGCCAGTAGAGGGCCCACGGATCAGCCCCAGCATTTT,CASRGPTDQPQHF
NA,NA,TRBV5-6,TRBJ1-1,TGTGCCAGCAGCGTGGCGGGGGTAGGGGCTTTCTTT,CASSVAGVGAFF
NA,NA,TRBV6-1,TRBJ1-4,TGTGCCTGCCGGACGGTAGTTAATGAAAAACTGTTTTTT,CACRTVVNEKLFF
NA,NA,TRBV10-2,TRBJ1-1,TGCGCCAGCAGTGAATCCAGAAACACTGAAGCTTTCTTT,CASSESRNTEAFF
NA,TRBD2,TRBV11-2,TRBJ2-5,TGTGCCAGCAGCTTAGATCGTCTAGCGGGCGAGACCCAGTACTTC,CASSLDRLAGETQYF
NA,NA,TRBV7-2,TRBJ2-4,TGTGCCAGCAGCTCGCAGAAGGGAGACATTCAGTACTTC,CASSSQKGDIQYF
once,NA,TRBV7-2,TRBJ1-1,TGTGCCAGCAGCCTAATAAGGGGTATCAACACTGAAGCTTTCTTT,CASSLIRGINTEAFF
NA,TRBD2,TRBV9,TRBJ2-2,TGTGCCAGCAGCCCCGGTTCAGCGGGGGCGAACACCGGGGAGCTGTTTTTT,CASSPGSAGANTGELFF